The rows below give T cell receptor beta chains drawn from one sample of a study of blood T cell repertoires in COVID-19. Produced via immunoSEQ multiplex PCR; TCRdb's table is partial and in-frame only. The sample comprises around 250,000 clones, roughly 85% of which are singletons, and more than 4% rests with the top ten. The sequencing input was PBMCs or T cells enriched from blood (not recorded which). The receptors stem from a middle-aged man who had been exposed to COVID-19. Each CDR3 is given with its conserved first and last residue. The D gene is left open where the match is weak. The size of a clone is reported for some rows only, either as once, few or many, or as a class for expanded clones.

J: TRBJ1-6
D: .
size: once
V: TRBV7-2
DNA: TGTGCCAGCAGCCGGAGGTCGAACGGGGATTCACCCCTCCACTTT
CDR3: CASSRRSNGDSPLHF

J: TRBJ1-2
D: .
size: .
V: TRBV7-2
DNA: TGTGCCAGCAAACTAGACTATGGCTACACCTTC
CDR3: CASKLDYGYTF

J: TRBJ2-5
D: .
size: few
V: TRBV4-1
DNA: TGCGCCAGCAGAGCCACAAGTTCCCTCGGACTGACCCACAAACAAGAGACCCAGTACTTC
CDR3: CASRATSSLGLTHKQETQYF

J: TRBJ2-7
D: .
size: .
V: TRBV21-1
DNA: TGTGCCAGCAGCAAAGTAGGAGGCATATTGGGGCCCGGGAGCTACGAGCAGTACTTC
CDR3: CASSKVGGILGPGSYEQYF

J: TRBJ2-3
D: TRBD1
size: many
V: TRBV11-2
DNA: TGTGCCAGCAGCCCGACAGGGGGAACAGATACGCAGTATTTT
CDR3: CASSPTGGTDTQYF

J: TRBJ1-1
D: TRBD1
size: .
V: TRBV29-1
DNA: TGCAGCTTCAGACAGGGCGCAGGGAACACTGAAGCTTTCTTT
CDR3: CSFRQGAGNTEAFF

J: TRBJ2-1
D: TRBD2
size: .
V: TRBV7-3
DNA: TGTGCCAGCAGCTTCATGGCTAGCGGGAGTCGAGAGCAGTTCTTC
CDR3: CASSFMASGSREQFF

J: TRBJ1-1
D: .
size: once
V: TRBV14
DNA: TGTGCCAGCAGCCTAACCGAGGGTGGCACTGAAGCTTTCTTT
CDR3: CASSLTEGGTEAFF

J: TRBJ2-3
D: TRBD2
size: .
V: TRBV25-1
DNA: TGTGCCAGCAGTGATCTCCCGGGAGGGAGACCAGATACGCAGTATTTT
CDR3: CASSDLPGGRPDTQYF

J: TRBJ1-1
D: TRBD1
size: few
V: TRBV29-1
DNA: TGCAGCGTTGACCCGGGACAGAGCTACAACACTGAAGCTTTCTTT
CDR3: CSVDPGQSYNTEAFF

J: TRBJ1-4
D: TRBD1
size: few
V: TRBV30
DNA: TGTGCCTGGAGTAAGGGACAGGGTTTCGAAAAACTGTTTTTT
CDR3: CAWSKGQGFEKLFF

J: TRBJ1-6
D: .
size: .
V: TRBV19
DNA: TGTGCCAGTAGTATAGGACAGGCTCCTTCACCCCTCCACTTT
CDR3: CASSIGQAPSPLHF

J: TRBJ2-3
D: .
size: .
V: TRBV29-1
DNA: TGCAGCGCCGACTTCAGGGGTTGGACAGATACGCAGTATTTT
CDR3: CSADFRGWTDTQYF

J: TRBJ1-1
D: TRBD1
size: .
V: TRBV19
DNA: TGTGCCAGTAGAACAAACAGGGGGCCTACTGAAGCTTTCTTT
CDR3: CASRTNRGPTEAFF

J: TRBJ2-7
D: TRBD1
size: .
V: TRBV19
DNA: TGTGCCAGCACCCCGCGGGACAGGGGCTACGAGCAGTACTTC
CDR3: CASTPRDRGYEQYF

J: TRBJ2-5
D: .
size: .
V: TRBV19
DNA: TGTGCCAGTACCGCACAGGGGACCGGGAGTGAGACCCAGTACTTC
CDR3: CASTAQGTGSETQYF

J: TRBJ1-1
D: .
size: .
V: TRBV11-3
DNA: TGTGCCAGCAGCCGCCTAGAGCTCGATGAAGCTTTCTTT
CDR3: CASSRLELDEAFF

J: TRBJ2-3
D: .
size: .
V: TRBV29-1
DNA: TGCAGCGTGATAGAACCTACGAGGAGCACAGATACGCAGTATTTT
CDR3: CSVIEPTRSTDTQYF

J: TRBJ1-1
D: .
size: .
V: TRBV20-1
DNA: TGCAGTGCTAGGGCGGTCACTGAAGCTTTCTTT
CDR3: CSARAVTEAFF

J: TRBJ2-2
D: .
size: once
V: TRBV6-5
DNA: TGTGCCAGCAGTTACTCGACTACCCGGATGTCCGGGGAGCTGTTTTTT
CDR3: CASSYSTTRMSGELFF

J: TRBJ2-5
D: TRBD2
size: .
V: TRBV5-1
DNA: TGCGCCAGCAGCTTGGCTCCTCCCGGGACTAGCGGAGTAGAGACCCAGTACTTC
CDR3: CASSLAPPGTSGVETQYF

J: TRBJ2-2
D: .
size: once
V: TRBV12-3/TRBV12-4
DNA: TGTGCCAGCAGTTTGGAGGGGACCGGGGAGCTGTTTTTT
CDR3: CASSLEGTGELFF

J: TRBJ2-7
D: .
size: .
V: TRBV30
DNA: TGTGCCTGCGAGCGAGGGGGAGGGTTTATTTCCTACGAGCAGTACTTC
CDR3: CACERGGGFISYEQYF

J: TRBJ1-1
D: .
size: few
V: TRBV18
DNA: TGTGCCAGCTCGCGAGCAAACACTGAAGCTTTCTTT
CDR3: CASSRANTEAFF

J: TRBJ1-6
D: .
size: .
V: TRBV19
DNA: TGTGCCAGTACCGTCCGGGACAACTATAATTCACCCCTCCACTTT
CDR3: CASTVRDNYNSPLHF

J: TRBJ2-5
D: TRBD1
size: .
V: TRBV29-1
DNA: TGCAGGGCGGGACAGGGGATTGGGGAGACCCAGTACTTC
CDR3: CRAGQGIGETQYF

J: TRBJ1-1
D: TRBD1
size: .
V: TRBV30
DNA: TGTGCCTGTCACCGGGACAGGGCCGACACTGAAGCTTTCTTT
CDR3: CACHRDRADTEAFF

J: TRBJ1-3
D: .
size: .
V: TRBV21-1
DNA: TGTGCCAGCAGCAATCCGCCGAGAGGAAACACCATATATTTT
CDR3: CASSNPPRGNTIYF

J: TRBJ1-5
D: .
size: .
V: TRBV19
DNA: TGTGCCAGTAGTCAGCAGGGCAGCCAGCCCCAGCATTTT
CDR3: CASSQQGSQPQHF

J: TRBJ2-1
D: .
size: .
V: TRBV4-2
DNA: TGTGCCAGCAGCCAAGGAGGGGGAATCAATGAGCAGTTCTTC
CDR3: CASSQGGGINEQFF

J: TRBJ2-7
D: .
size: .
V: TRBV18
DNA: TGTGCCAGCTCACCAGCAAGTCAGGGAGAGCAGTACTTC
CDR3: CASSPASQGEQYF

J: TRBJ1-5
D: .
size: .
V: TRBV18
DNA: TGTGCCAGCTCACCCGGGGGGCTCAATCAGCCCCAGCATTTT
CDR3: CASSPGGLNQPQHF

J: TRBJ2-7
D: TRBD2
size: .
V: TRBV2
DNA: TGTGCCAGCAATTTTAAGGAAGCGGGAGCTTACGAGCAGTACTTC
CDR3: CASNFKEAGAYEQYF

J: TRBJ1-2
D: .
size: once
V: TRBV14
DNA: TGTGCCAGCAGCCAAGAGCAGATGGGGAGCTATGGCTACACCTTC
CDR3: CASSQEQMGSYGYTF

J: TRBJ2-1
D: TRBD2
size: .
V: TRBV29-1
DNA: TGCAGCGTGGTCAGCGGGGGCCCCTACAATGAGCAGTTCTTC
CDR3: CSVVSGGPYNEQFF

J: TRBJ1-1
D: TRBD1
size: .
V: TRBV11-2
DNA: TGTGCCAGCAGCCAAGCGGGACAGGGGCAAGATGAAGCTTTCTTT
CDR3: CASSQAGQGQDEAFF

J: TRBJ1-5
D: TRBD1
size: .
V: TRBV2
DNA: TGTGCCAGCAAGGCCAGGGGCGGGACAGGCCGAAGGAATCAGCCCCAGCATTTT
CDR3: CASKARGGTGRRNQPQHF